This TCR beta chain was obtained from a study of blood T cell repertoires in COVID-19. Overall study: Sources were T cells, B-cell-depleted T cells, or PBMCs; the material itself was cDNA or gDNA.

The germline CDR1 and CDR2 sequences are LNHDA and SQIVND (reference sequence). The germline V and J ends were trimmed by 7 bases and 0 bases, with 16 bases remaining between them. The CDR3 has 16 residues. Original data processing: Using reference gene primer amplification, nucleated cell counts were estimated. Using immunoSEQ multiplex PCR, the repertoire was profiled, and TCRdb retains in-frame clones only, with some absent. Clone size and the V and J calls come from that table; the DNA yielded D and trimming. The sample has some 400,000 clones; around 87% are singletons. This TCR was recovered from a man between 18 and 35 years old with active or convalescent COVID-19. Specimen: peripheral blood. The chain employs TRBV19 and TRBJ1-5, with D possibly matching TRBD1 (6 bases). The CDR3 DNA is TGTGCCAGTAATATCGGTGGGGGCGATAGCAATCAGCCCCAGCATTTT. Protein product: CASNIGGGDSNQPQHF.